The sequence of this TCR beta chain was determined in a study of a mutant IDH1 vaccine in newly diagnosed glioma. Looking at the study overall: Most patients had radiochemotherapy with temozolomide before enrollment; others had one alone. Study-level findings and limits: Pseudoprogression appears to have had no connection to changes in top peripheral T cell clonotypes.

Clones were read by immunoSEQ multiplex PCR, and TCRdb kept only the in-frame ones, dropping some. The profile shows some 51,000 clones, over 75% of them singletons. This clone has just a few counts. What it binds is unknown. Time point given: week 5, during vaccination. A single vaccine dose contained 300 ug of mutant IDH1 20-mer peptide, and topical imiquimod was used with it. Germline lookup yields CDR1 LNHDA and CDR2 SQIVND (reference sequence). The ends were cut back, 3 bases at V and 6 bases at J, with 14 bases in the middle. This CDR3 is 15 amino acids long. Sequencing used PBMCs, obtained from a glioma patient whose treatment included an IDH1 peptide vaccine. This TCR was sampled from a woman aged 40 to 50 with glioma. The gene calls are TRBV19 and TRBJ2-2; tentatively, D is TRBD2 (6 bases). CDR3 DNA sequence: TGTGCCAGTAGTATTTGGGCTAGCGAGCCCGGGGAGCTGTTTTTT. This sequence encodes CASSIWASEPGELFF.